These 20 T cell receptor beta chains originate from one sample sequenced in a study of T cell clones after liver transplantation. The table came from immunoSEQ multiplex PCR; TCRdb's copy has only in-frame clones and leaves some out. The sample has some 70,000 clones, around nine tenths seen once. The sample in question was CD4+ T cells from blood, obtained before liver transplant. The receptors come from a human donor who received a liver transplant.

CDR3 region: CASSQDSLAGNGELFF. CDR3 nucleotide sequence: TGCGCCAGCAGCCAAGATTCCCTAGCGGGTAACGGGGAGCTGTTTTTT. V is TRBV4-3 and J is TRBJ2-2; the match to TRBD2 covers 8 bases. This CDR3 contains 16 residues. CDR1 is LGHNA and CDR2 is YSLEER in the germline V gene. J gave up 7 bases and V 0 bases, and 7 bases lay outside the gene matches.

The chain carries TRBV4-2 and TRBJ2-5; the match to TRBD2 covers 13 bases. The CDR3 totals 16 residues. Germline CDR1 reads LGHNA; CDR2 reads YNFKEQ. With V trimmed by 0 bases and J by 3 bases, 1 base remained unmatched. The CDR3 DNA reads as TGTGCCAGCAGCCAAGATGGGACTAGCGGGGAAGAGACCCAGTACTTC. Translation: CASSQDGTSGEETQYF.

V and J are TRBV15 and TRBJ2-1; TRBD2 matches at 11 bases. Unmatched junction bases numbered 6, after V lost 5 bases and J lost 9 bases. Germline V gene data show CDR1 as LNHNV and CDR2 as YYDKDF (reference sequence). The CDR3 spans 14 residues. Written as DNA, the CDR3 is TGTGCCACCAGCTCCTGGACTAGCGGGCCTGAGCAGTTCTTC. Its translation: CATSSWTSGPEQFF. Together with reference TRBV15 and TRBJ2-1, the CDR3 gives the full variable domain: DAMVIQNPRYQVTQFGKPVTLSCSQTLNHNVMYWYQQKSSQAPKLLFHYYDKDFNNEADTPDNFQSRRPNTSFCFLDIRSPGLGDTAMYLCATSSWTSGPEQFFGPGTRLTVL.

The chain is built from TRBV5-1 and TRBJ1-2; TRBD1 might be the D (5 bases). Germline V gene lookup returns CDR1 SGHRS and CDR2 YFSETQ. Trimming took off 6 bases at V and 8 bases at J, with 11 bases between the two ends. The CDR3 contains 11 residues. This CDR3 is CASTDSGGYTF. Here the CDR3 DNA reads TGCGCCAGCACCGACAGCGGGGGCTACACCTTC.

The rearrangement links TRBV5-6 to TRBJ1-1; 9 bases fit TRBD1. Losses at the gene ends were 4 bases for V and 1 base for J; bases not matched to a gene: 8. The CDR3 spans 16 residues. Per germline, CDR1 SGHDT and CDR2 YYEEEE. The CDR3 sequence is CASSPGTGIGNTEAFF. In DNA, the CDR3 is TGTGCCAGCAGCCCCGGGACAGGGATCGGGAACACTGAAGCTTTCTTT. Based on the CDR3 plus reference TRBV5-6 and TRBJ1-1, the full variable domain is DAGVTQSPTHLIKTRGQQVTLRCSPKSGHDTVSWYQQALGQGPQFIFQYYEEEERQRGNFPDRFSGHQFPNYSSELNVNALLLGDSALYLCASSPGTGIGNTEAFFGQGTRLTVV.

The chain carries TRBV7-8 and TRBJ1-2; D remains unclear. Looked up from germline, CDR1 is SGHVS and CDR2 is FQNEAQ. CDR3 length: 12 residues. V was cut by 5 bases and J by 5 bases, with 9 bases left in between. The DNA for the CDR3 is TGTGCCAGCAGCCCCGGACGATATGGCTACACCTTC. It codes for CASSPGRYGYTF.

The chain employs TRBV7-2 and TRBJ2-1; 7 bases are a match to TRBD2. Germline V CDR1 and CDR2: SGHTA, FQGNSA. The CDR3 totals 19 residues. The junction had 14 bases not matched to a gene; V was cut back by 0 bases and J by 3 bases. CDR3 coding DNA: TGTGCCAGCAGCTTAGCGGGGGGTAGGTTAGCGGGCCGCTACAATGAGCAGTTCTTC. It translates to CASSLAGGRLAGRYNEQFF.

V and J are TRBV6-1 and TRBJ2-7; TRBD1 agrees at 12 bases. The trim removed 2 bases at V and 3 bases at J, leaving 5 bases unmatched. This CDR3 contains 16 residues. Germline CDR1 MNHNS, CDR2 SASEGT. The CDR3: CASSEIGTGGIYEQYF. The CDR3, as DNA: TGTGCCAGCAGTGAAATCGGGACAGGGGGCATCTACGAGCAGTACTTC.

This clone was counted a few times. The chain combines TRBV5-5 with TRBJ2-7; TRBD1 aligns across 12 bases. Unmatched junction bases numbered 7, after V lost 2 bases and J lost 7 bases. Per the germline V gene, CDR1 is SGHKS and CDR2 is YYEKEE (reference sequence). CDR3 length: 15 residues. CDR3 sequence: CASSFSGQGAGEQYF. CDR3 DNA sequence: TGTGCCAGCAGCTTTTCGGGACAGGGGGCAGGTGAGCAGTACTTC.

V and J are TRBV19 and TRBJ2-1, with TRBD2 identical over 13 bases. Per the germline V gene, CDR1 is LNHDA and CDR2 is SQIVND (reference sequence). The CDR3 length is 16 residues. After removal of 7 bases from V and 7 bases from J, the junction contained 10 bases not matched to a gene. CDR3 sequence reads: CASTSRGLAGINEQFF. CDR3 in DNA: TGTGCCAGTACTTCACGGGGACTAGCGGGAATTAATGAGCAGTTCTTC.

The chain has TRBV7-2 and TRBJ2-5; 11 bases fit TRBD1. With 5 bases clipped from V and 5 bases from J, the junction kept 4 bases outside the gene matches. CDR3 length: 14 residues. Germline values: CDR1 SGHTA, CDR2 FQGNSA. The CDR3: CASSPDRGRETQYF. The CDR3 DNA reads TGTGCCAGCAGCCCGGACAGGGGGCGGGAGACCCAGTACTTC.

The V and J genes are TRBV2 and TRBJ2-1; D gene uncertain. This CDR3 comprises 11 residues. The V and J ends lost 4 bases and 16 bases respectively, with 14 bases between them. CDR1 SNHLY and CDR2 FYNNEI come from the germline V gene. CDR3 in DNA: TGTGCCAGCAGTGTGGCCAGCGAATGCTTCTTC. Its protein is CASSVASECFF.

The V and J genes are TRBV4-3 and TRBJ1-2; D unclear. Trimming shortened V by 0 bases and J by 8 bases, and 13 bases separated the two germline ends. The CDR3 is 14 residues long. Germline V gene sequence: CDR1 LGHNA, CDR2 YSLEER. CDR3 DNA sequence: TGCGCCAGCAGCCAAGATGAGAGGGTGGGAGGCTACACCTTC. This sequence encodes CASSQDERVGGYTF.

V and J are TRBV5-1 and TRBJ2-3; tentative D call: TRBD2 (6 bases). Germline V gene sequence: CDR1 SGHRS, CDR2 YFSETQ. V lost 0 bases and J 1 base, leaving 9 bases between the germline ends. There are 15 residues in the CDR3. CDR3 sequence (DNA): TGCGCCAGCAGCTTGGAGCCGGGAGGCACAGATACGCAGTATTTT. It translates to CASSLEPGGTDTQYF.

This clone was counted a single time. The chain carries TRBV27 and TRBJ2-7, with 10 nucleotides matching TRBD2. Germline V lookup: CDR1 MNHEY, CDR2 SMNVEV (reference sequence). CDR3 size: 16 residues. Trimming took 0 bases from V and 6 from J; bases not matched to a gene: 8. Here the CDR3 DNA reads TGTGCCAGCAGTTTATCGTCGGCTAGCGGGAGTGGCGAGCAGTACTTC. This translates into CASSLSSASGSGEQYF.

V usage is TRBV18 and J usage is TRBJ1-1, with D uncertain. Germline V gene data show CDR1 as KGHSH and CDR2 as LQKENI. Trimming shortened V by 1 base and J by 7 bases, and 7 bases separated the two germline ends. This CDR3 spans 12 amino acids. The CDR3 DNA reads TGTGCCAGCTCACCACGTGGCAGTGAAGCTTTCTTT. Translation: CASSPRGSEAFF.

The CDR3 is CASSERLDFPREQYF. The CDR3 DNA reads TGTGCCAGCAGTGAACGACTAGATTTTCCCCGAGAGCAGTACTTC. V and J are TRBV6-1 and TRBJ2-7; D possibly corresponds to TRBD2 (6 bases). This CDR3 is 15 amino acids long. Between the trimmed V and J ends, which lost 2 bases and 7 bases, there was a span of 18 bases. Germline CDR1 MNHNS, CDR2 SASEGT.

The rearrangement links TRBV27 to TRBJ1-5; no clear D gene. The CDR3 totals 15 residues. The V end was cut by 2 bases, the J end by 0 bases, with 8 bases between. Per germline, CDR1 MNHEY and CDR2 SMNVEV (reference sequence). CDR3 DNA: TGTGCCAGCAGTTTACTCGGTAATAGCAATCAGCCCCAGCATTTT. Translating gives CASSLLGNSNQPQHF.

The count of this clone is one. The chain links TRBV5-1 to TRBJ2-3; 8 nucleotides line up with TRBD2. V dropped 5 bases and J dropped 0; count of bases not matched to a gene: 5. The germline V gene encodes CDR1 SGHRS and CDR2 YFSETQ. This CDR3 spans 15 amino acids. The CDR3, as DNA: TGCGCCAGCAGTAGGGCTAGCGGGAGCACAGATACGCAGTATTTT. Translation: CASSRASGSTDTQYF.

CDR3: CASSRTGGTSYGYTF. The CDR3 nucleotides read TGCGCCAGCAGCCGCACAGGGGGAACGTCTTATGGCTACACCTTC. The chain is built from TRBV5-1 and TRBJ1-2, with TRBD1 identical over 8 bases. With 4 bases clipped from V and 5 bases from J, the junction kept 10 bases outside the gene matches. The CDR3 extends over 15 amino acids. Germline CDR1 is SGHRS and CDR2 is YFSETQ.